This TCR beta chain was obtained from a study of shared clonotypes between healthy human individuals. Study-level results: In the sorted subsets, rarefaction showed sequencing was incomplete despite large depth.

On sorted subsets, replicate PCRs used roughly 220 ng DNA, or about 30,000 T cell genomes. Here immunoSEQ multiplex PCR was the method, and the copy in TCRdb shows in-frame clones only, minus some. The table lists 2 million to 2.5 million clones, 80% to 95% of them singletons. The CDR3 extends over 15 amino acids. The germline V gene has CDR1 MNHNS and CDR2 SASEGT. V shed 6 bases, J shed 0 bases, and the junction held 5 bases outside the gene matches. Note on this clone: What it binds is unknown.

The healthy adult donors were HIV-negative and reported no recent acute infections or vaccinations. Naive CD4+ cells were CD45RA-selected; the remaining cells were memory. Sequencing was performed on naive CD4+ T cells from PBMCs. Regarding subset: CD45RA+ positively selected. This clonotype was obtained from a man younger than 35 in good health. Some clones in this sample may be carry-over from other donors' samples. The chain couples TRBV6-1 to TRBJ2-1, with 7 nucleotides matching TRBD1. The CDR3 bases are TGTGCCAGCAGGCCTACAGGGGACTCCTACAATGAGCAGTTCTTC. Its protein product is CASRPTGDSYNEQFF.